This entry lists 17 T cell receptor beta chains sequenced from one sample in a study of T-cell memory formation after mild COVID-19. TCRdb reanalysed the 5' RACE reads using MiXCR and keeps one entry per CDR3 protein. The sample contains under 5,000 distinct CDR3 sequences, about 16% of which appear only once. Source material: PBMCs or a T cell subset sorted from them (not recorded which). The receptor set was obtained from an adult who had mild COVID-19 (a few samples of this study predate the infection). Cell type and time point are not known.

This clonotype is medium-sized in the sample. The chain has TRBV6-5 and TRBJ2-1; 8 bases map to TRBD1. CDR1 MNHEY and CDR2 SVGAGI come from the germline V gene. V dropped 6 bases and J dropped 7; count of bases not matched to a gene: 23. CDR3 length: 19 residues. The DNA of the CDR3 is TGTGCCAGCAGCCCCCGGGCAGGGGGCTACGGGGGCTTCCTGAATGAGCAGTTCTTC. Translation gives CASSPRAGGYGGFLNEQFF.

Judged by abundance, this clonotype is medium-sized. The chain employs TRBV7-2 and TRBJ2-7; D gene ambiguous. This CDR3 is 16 amino acids long. The V gene lost 4 bases and the J gene lost 2 bases, with 18 bases spanning the gap. From germline, CDR1 is SGHTA and CDR2 FQGNSA. Here the CDR3 DNA reads TGTGCCAGCAGCTCCTACGTCGGTACACAAGCCTACGAGCAGTACTTC. Translating it yields CASSSYVGTQAYEQYF.

Judged by abundance, this clonotype is medium-sized (0.01 to 0.1%). V and J are TRBV4-3 and TRBJ1-1; no firm D call. The CDR3 totals 14 residues. Germline CDR1 LGHNA, CDR2 YSLEER. Trimming removed 2 bases at V and 3 bases at J, with 10 bases between. CDR3 protein: CASSQWAKDTEAFF. In DNA form, the CDR3 reads TGCGCCAGCAGCCAATGGGCGAAGGACACTGAAGCTTTCTTT.

This clonotype was counted ten times or more. The rearrangement uses TRBV24-1 and TRBJ1-2; 10 bases align to TRBD1. This CDR3 region has 20 residues. Trimming took 9 bases from V and 4 from J; bases not matched to a gene: 25. CDR1 is KGHDR and CDR2 is SFDVKD in the germline V gene. CDR3 region: CATGPRRNLWDRGSPYGYTF. The CDR3 nucleotides read TGTGCCACCGGCCCCCGTCGCAACCTATGGGACAGGGGATCCCCCTATGGCTACACCTTC.

This clonotype is medium-sized. The gene calls are TRBV19 and TRBJ1-5; 10 bases are a match to TRBD1. V lost 7 bases, J lost 6 bases, and 3 bases stayed unmatched. Germline V gives CDR1 LNHDA, CDR2 SQIVND (reference sequence). This CDR3 is 13 amino acids long. Written as DNA, the CDR3 is TGTGCCAGTATGGACAGGGGGTTTCAGCCCCAGCATTTT. Translated, it gives CASMDRGFQPQHF.

This clonotype is medium-sized by share. The V and J genes are TRBV6-6 and TRBJ2-1; D not resolved. The length of the CDR3 is 10 residues. CDR1 is MNHNY, CDR2 SVGAGI, per germline (reference sequence). Trimming pared 4 bases from V and 8 bases from J, leaving 3 bases between. The chain's CDR3 is CASSSYEQFF. The DNA of the CDR3 is TGTGCCAGCAGTTCCTATGAGCAGTTCTTC.

This clonotype was observed many times. V is TRBV19 and J is TRBJ2-1; the D gene could be TRBD1 or TRBD2 (5 bases each). CDR1 LNHDA and CDR2 SQIVND come from the germline V gene (reference sequence). The V gene lost 6 bases and the J gene lost 2 bases, with 17 bases spanning the gap. The CDR3 is 16 residues long. The CDR3 nucleotides are TGTGCCAGTAGGGGACCCGGGACCAATACCTACAATGAGCAGTTCTTC. It specifies CASRGPGTNTYNEQFF.

In its sample, this clonotype is medium-sized. This sequence joins TRBV7-9 and TRBJ1-5, with 7 nucleotides matching TRBD1. Germline CDR1 reads SEHNR; CDR2 reads FQNEAQ (reference sequence). CDR3 length: 14 amino acids. J lost 2 bases, V lost 4 bases, and 2 bases had no gene match. CDR3 sequence (DNA): TGTGCCAGCAGCTCAGGGGGAGGCAATCAGCCCCAGCATTTT. Translation gives CASSSGGGNQPQHF. Drawing the rest from reference TRBV7-9 and TRBJ1-5, the complete variable domain is DTGVSQNPRHKITKRGQNVTFRCDPISEHNRLYWYRQTLGQGPEFLTYFQNEAQLEKSRLLSDRFSAERPKGSFSTLEIQRTEQGDSAMYLCASSSGGGNQPQHFGDGTRLSIL.

This chain joins TRBV5-5 and TRBJ1-1, with D perhaps matching TRBD1 (5 bases). The V gene lost 0 bases and the J gene lost 3 bases, with 9 bases spanning the gap. The CDR3 loop spans 14 amino acids. Looked up from germline, CDR1 is SGHKS and CDR2 is YYEKEE (reference sequence). The CDR3 region is CASSLVQGDTEAFF. CDR3 coding DNA: TGTGCCAGCAGCTTGGTTCAGGGAGACACTGAAGCTTTCTTT.

The CDR3 loop is CASGTKVDQPQHF. The CDR3 region has the DNA TGTGCCAGCGGGACGAAGGTGGATCAGCCCCAGCATTTT. The chain is built from TRBV27 and TRBJ1-5; the D gene is possibly TRBD1 (5 bases). V lost 8 bases to trimming and J lost 5 bases, with 13 bases between them. The CDR3 is made up of 13 amino acids. Germline V lookup: CDR1 MNHEY, CDR2 SMNVEV (reference sequence).

By frequency in the sample, this clonotype is medium-sized (0.01 to 0.1%). The chain couples TRBV9 to TRBJ2-7; 9 bases are a match to TRBD1. V shed 3 bases and J 1 base; nucleotides not matched to a gene: 5. Germline-derived CDR1 and CDR2 are SGDLS and YYNGEE. This CDR3 region has 15 residues. CDR3 residues: CASSATGQGSYEQYF. The CDR3 coding sequence is TGTGCCAGCAGCGCAACGGGACAGGGTTCCTACGAGCAGTACTTC. The complete variable domain, with remaining parts taken from reference TRBV9 and TRBJ2-7, reads DSGVTQTPKHLITATGQRVTLRCSPRSGDLSVYWYQQSLDQGLQFLIQYYNGEERAKGNILERFSAQQFPDLHSELNLSSLELGDSALYFCASSATGQGSYEQYFGPGTRLTVT.

This clonotype rates as medium-sized. This chain uses TRBV7-9 with TRBJ1-5, with a tentative D call TRBD1 (5 bases). Per the germline V gene, CDR1 is SEHNR and CDR2 is FQNEAQ (reference sequence). The CDR3 covers 16 residues. V lost 4 bases and J lost 2, with 15 bases in between. The CDR3 spells CASSSTGGLGNQPQHF. Written as DNA, the CDR3 is TGTGCCAGCAGCTCCACAGGAGGGCTGGGCAATCAGCCCCAGCATTTT.

By sample fraction, this clonotype is medium-sized (0.01 to 0.1%). The rearrangement joins TRBV5-1 to TRBJ2-5; D may be TRBD1 (5 bases). This CDR3 spans 17 amino acids. Germline CDR1 is SGHRS and CDR2 is YFSETQ. V lost 4 bases and J 1 base, leaving 20 bases between the germline ends. The CDR3 sequence: CASSGLKDTSLQETQYF. The DNA of the CDR3 is TGCGCCAGCAGCGGTCTTAAGGACACCTCTCTCCAAGAGACCCAGTACTTC.

This clonotype is termed medium-sized. This rearrangement joins TRBV20-1 to TRBJ2-5; no reliable D call. Germline CDR1 is DFQATT and CDR2 is SNEGSKA (reference sequence). The CDR3 consists of 10 residues. V lost 6 bases and J lost 9, with 11 bases in between. For the CDR3, the DNA is TGCAGTGCCTCCGCGGCGCCCCAGTACTTC. Translation gives CSASAAPQYF.

By sample share, this clonotype is medium-sized (0.01 to 0.1%). The J gene is TRBJ1-5, the V gene TRBV6-2 or TRBV6-3; the D is unclear. The germline V and J ends were trimmed by 4 bases and 0 bases, with 7 bases remaining between them. Per germline, CDR1 MNHEY and CDR2 SVGEGT. CDR3 length: 14 amino acids. This CDR3 reads CASSLQNSNQPQHF. The CDR3 DNA is TGTGCCAGCAGTTTACAGAATAGCAATCAGCCCCAGCATTTT.

In its sample, this clonotype is medium-sized. V gene TRBV7-9 combines with J gene TRBJ1-4, with 10 bases aligning to TRBD1. The CDR3 is 16 residues long. After removal of 5 bases from V and 1 base from J, the junction contained 4 bases not matched to a gene. In germline, CDR1 is SEHNR, CDR2 FQNEAQ (reference sequence). The chain's CDR3 is CASSTTGGETNEKLFF. The CDR3 bases are TGTGCCAGCAGCACGACAGGGGGCGAAACTAATGAAAAACTGTTTTTT.

This clonotype is medium-sized by share. CDR3 in amino acids: CSAKTAGANVLTF. Written as DNA, the CDR3 is TGCAGTGCTAAAACTGCTGGGGCCAACGTCCTGACTTTC. This chain joins TRBV20-1 and TRBJ2-6; D ambiguous. This CDR3 region has 13 residues. V lost 4 bases to trimming and J lost 2 bases, with 6 bases between them. The germline V gene encodes CDR1 DFQATT and CDR2 SNEGSKA (reference sequence).